This T cell receptor beta chain was captured by sequencing in a study of blood T cell repertoires in COVID-19. This clone has only one observation. TCRdb's table, derived via immunoSEQ multiplex PCR, lists solely in-frame clones and lacks some. Seen here are approximately 45,000 clones, less than 95% observed once, and the top ten hold 4.5% to 5.5%. Trimming left V 5 bases short and J 3 bases short, with 5 bases between. The CDR3 runs to 11 residues. From germline, CDR1 is SGHTA and CDR2 FQGNSA. This clonotype was sampled from a man between 65 and 80 years old with acute or convalescent COVID-19. The chain recombines TRBV7-2 with TRBJ2-7; D gene unclear. The specimen sequenced was peripheral blood. Written as DNA, the CDR3 is TGTGCCAGCAGCGTTAACTACGAGCAGTACTTC. Protein: CASSVNYEQYF.